This T cell receptor beta chain was identified in a study of T cell changes during pregnancy in multiple sclerosis. Germline-derived CDR1 and CDR2 are MNHEY and SVGAGI. V shed 7 bases and J 3 bases; nucleotides not matched to a gene: 6. The CDR3 spans 14 residues. Assay used: immunoSEQ multiplex PCR; TCRdb lists only in-frame clones, some missing. Found here are 26,000 or so clones, roughly nine tenths of them singletons; the top ten hold roughly 17%. The chain uses TRBV6-5 and TRBJ2-1; 7 bases line up with TRBD2. This clonotype was obtained from a female donor with multiple sclerosis, enrolled in a pregnancy study. The input for sequencing was CD8+ T cells from peripheral blood mononuclear cells, taken in the second trimester of pregnancy. The CDR3 protein is CASNHGTNYNEQFF. The CDR3 region has the DNA TGTGCCAGCAATCATGGGACTAACTACAATGAGCAGTTCTTC.